The present T cell receptor (beta chain) was sequenced within a study of blood T cell repertoires in COVID-19. Study information: Specimens from acute and convalescent COVID-19 originated in the United States, Italy and Spain. PBMCs, B-cell-depleted T cells, or T cells were the source of the cDNA or gDNA that made up the material.

As originally analysed: Reference gene primer amplification yielded estimated nucleated cell counts. The method was immunoSEQ multiplex PCR; TCRdb's version includes in-frame clones alone and lacks a portion of them. From that table come the V and J calls and clone size; the DNA was used to work out D and trimming. Here the sample spans approximately 240,000 clones, around 88% being singletons. The V gene lost 6 bases and the J gene lost 0 bases, with 18 bases spanning the gap. Germline V gene sequence: CDR1 SGHVS, CDR2 FQNEAQ. The length of the CDR3 is 17 residues. The chain couples TRBV7-8 to TRBJ2-1; possible D gene TRBD1, 6 bases. The sequence was obtained from a woman between 25 and 40 years old who had recovered from COVID-19. Sequenced input: peripheral blood. CDR3 protein: CASSPRRTVSSYNEQFF. DNA of the CDR3: TGTGCCAGCAGTCCTCGCAGGACAGTAAGCTCCTACAATGAGCAGTTCTTC.